The 10 T cell receptor beta chains in this list originate from one sample, sequenced in a study of CD8 T cells in Susac syndrome. Random hexamers primed reverse transcription of about 0.45 to 1 ug RNA. Each CDR3 protein is one row after TCRdb ran MiXCR on the immunoSEQ multiplex PCR reads. The sample holds 200,000 to 250,000 distinct CDR3 sequences, nearly 97% seen once. The sample taken for sequencing was CD4+ T cells from PBMCs. The source of these receptors is a human donor with multiple sclerosis.

The chain combines TRBV5-1 with TRBJ1-4; D is unclear. There are 13 residues in the CDR3. The ends were cut back, 0 bases at V and 7 bases at J, with 7 bases in the middle. Germline assignment: CDR1 SGHRS and CDR2 YFSETQ. The CDR3, as DNA: TGCGCCAGCAGCTTGGATTGGGGTGAAAAACTGTTTTTT. Translating it yields CASSLDWGEKLFF.

V is TRBV25-1 and J is TRBJ1-2, with a weak D call TRBD1 (6 bases). The CDR3 runs to 15 residues. Germline V gene data show CDR1 as MGHDK and CDR2 as SYGVNS. The ends were cut back, 8 bases at V and 6 bases at J, with 22 bases in the middle. The CDR3 protein is CASEGRGGRWDGYTF. CDR3 nucleotide sequence: TGTGCCAGCGAGGGTCGCGGGGGGCGCTGGGATGGCTACACCTTC.

The J gene is TRBJ2-7, the V gene TRBV5-6, with 8 bases aligning to TRBD1. V lost 3 bases and J lost 9; bases outside the gene matches: 14. Germline V gene sequence: CDR1 SGHDT, CDR2 YYEEEE. The CDR3 contains 15 residues. In DNA form, the CDR3 reads TGTGCCAGCAGCTCGACTAACGACAGGGGCCCTTGGCAGTACTTC. Translating gives CASSSTNDRGPWQYF.

The V gene is TRBV20-1, the J gene TRBJ2-1; D remains ambiguous. The germline V and J ends were trimmed by 5 bases and 0 bases, with 11 bases remaining between them. Germline V gene data show CDR1 as DFQATT and CDR2 as SNEGSKA (reference sequence). The CDR3 spans 14 residues. The CDR3 bases are TGCAGTGCTCCAGACATGAGCTCCTACAATGAGCAGTTCTTC. Amino acids: CSAPDMSSYNEQFF.

This clonotype was seen once. V usage is TRBV30 and J usage is TRBJ1-1, with TRBD1 as a possible D gene (6 bases). The CDR3 has 17 residues. Trimming took 1 base from V and 7 from J, leaving 25 bases between them. CDR1 and CDR2 from the germline V gene are GTSNPN and SVGIG (reference sequence). This CDR3 reads CAWSDSGAGRAKVEAFF. In DNA form, the CDR3 reads TGTGCCTGGAGTGATTCAGGGGCGGGCCGGGCGAAGGTTGAAGCTTTCTTT.

V and J are TRBV5-1 and TRBJ2-1; 16 bases are a match to TRBD2. CDR1 is SGHRS and CDR2 is YFSETQ in the germline V gene. Losses at the gene ends were 0 bases for V and 9 bases for J; bases not matched to a gene: 3. This CDR3 is 16 amino acids long. The CDR3 region is CASSLEGTSGRGEQFF. Here the CDR3 DNA reads TGCGCCAGCAGCTTGGAGGGGACTAGCGGGAGGGGTGAGCAGTTCTTC.

The genes are TRBV27 and TRBJ1-1; 7 bases are a match to TRBD1. CDR1 and CDR2 from the germline V gene are MNHEY and SMNVEV (reference sequence). The CDR3 consists of 14 residues. The junction had 4 bases not matched to a gene; V was cut back by 3 bases and J by 3 bases. The CDR3 loop reads CASSFRGGHTEAFF. CDR3 nucleotides: TGTGCCAGCAGTTTTCGAGGGGGCCACACTGAAGCTTTCTTT.

This chain uses TRBV18 with TRBJ2-3; D unresolved. The ends were cut back, 8 bases at V and 2 bases at J, with 5 bases in the middle. CDR3 length: 11 residues. Germline CDR1 and CDR2: KGHSH and LQKENI. The CDR3 DNA sequence: TGTGCCAGCCAAAACACAGATACGCAGTATTTT. It specifies CASQNTDTQYF.

This clonotype was detected once. The V and J genes are TRBV28 and TRBJ2-1; D may correspond to TRBD1 or TRBD2 (7 bases each). In germline, CDR1 is MDHEN, CDR2 SYDVKM. The CDR3 runs 15 residues. V lost 10 bases to trimming and J lost 2 bases, with 18 bases between them. The CDR3 DNA reads TGTGCCAACTCACGTTCAGGGGGGGCCTACAATGAGCAGTTCTTC. Protein sequence: CANSRSGGAYNEQFF.

The genes are TRBV20-1 and TRBJ1-2; D is possibly TRBD1 (5 bases). The CDR3 length is 15 residues. Trimming shortened V by 2 bases and J by 6 bases, and 19 bases separated the two germline ends. CDR1 and CDR2 from the germline V gene are DFQATT and SNEGSKA (reference sequence). The CDR3 reads CSARTVGAQGNGYTF. The CDR3 DNA is TGCAGTGCTAGAACCGTCGGCGCTCAGGGAAATGGCTACACCTTC.